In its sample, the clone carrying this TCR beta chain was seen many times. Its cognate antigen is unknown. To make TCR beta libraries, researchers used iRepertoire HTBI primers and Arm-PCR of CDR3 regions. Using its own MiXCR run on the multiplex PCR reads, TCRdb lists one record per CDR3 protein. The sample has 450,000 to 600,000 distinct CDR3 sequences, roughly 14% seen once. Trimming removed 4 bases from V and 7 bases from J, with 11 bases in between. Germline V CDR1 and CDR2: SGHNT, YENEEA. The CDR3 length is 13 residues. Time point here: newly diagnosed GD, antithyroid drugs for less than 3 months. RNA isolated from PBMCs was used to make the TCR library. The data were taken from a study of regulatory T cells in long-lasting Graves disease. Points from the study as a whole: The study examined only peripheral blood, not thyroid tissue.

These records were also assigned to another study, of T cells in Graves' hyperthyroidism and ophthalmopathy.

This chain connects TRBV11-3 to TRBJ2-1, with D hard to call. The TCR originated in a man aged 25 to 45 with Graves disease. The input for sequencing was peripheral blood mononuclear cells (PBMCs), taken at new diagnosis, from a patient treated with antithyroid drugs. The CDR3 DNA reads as TGTGCCAGCAGCTCGTCTGTGGGGAATGAGCAGTTCTTC. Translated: CASSSSVGNEQFF. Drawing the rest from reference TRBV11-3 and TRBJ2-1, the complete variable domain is EAGVVQSPRYKIIEKKQPVAFWCNPISGHNTLYWYLQNLGQGPELLIRYENEEAVDDSQLPKDRFSAERLKGVDSTLKIQPAELGDSAVYLCASSSSVGNEQFFGPGTRLTVL.